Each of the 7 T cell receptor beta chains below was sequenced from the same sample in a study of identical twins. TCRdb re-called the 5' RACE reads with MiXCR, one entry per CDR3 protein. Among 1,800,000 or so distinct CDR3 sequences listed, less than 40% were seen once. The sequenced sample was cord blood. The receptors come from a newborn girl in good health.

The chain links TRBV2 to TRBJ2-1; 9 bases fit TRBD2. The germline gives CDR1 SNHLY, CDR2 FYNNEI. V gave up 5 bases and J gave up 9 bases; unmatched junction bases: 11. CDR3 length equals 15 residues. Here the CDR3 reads CASSSARLAGSEQFF. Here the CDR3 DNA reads TGTGCCAGCAGTTCGGCGCGGCTAGCGGGATCTGAGCAGTTCTTC.

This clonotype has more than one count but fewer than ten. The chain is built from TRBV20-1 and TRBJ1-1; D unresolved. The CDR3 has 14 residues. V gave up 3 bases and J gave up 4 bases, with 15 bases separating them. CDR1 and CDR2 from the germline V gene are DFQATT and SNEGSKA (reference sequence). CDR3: CSARLSVAFTEAFF. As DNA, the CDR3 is TGCAGTGCTAGGTTGTCCGTAGCTTTCACTGAAGCTTTCTTT.

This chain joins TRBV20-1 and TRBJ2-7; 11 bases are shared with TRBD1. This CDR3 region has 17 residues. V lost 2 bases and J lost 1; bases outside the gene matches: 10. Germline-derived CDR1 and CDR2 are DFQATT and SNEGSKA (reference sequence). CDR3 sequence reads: CSARIFRGQGASYEQYF. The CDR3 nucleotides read TGCAGTGCTAGAATATTCCGAGGACAGGGGGCATCCTACGAGCAGTACTTC.

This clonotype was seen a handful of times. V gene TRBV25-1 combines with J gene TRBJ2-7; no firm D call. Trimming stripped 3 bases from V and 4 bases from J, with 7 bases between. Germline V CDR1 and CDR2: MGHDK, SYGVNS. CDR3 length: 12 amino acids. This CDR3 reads CASSDHPYEQYF. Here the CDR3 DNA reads TGTGCCAGCAGTGACCACCCTTACGAGCAGTACTTC.

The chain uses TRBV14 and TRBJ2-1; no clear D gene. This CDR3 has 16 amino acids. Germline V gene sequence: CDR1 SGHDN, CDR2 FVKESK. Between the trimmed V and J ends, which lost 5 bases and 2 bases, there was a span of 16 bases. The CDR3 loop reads CASSKGSVRPYNEQFF. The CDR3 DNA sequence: TGTGCCAGCAGCAAAGGGTCGGTCAGGCCCTACAATGAGCAGTTCTTC. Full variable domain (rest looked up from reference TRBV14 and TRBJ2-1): EAGVTQFPSHSVIEKGQTVTLRCDPISGHDNLYWYRRVMGKEIKFLLHFVKESKQDESGMPNNRFLAERTGGTYSTLKVQPAELEDSGVYFCASSKGSVRPYNEQFFGPGTRLTVL.

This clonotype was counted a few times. The CDR3 nucleotides are TGTGCCAGCAGTTACGGAGCCGGAACAAAGACTGCAACTAATGAAAAACTGTTTTTT. Its protein is CASSYGAGTKTATNEKLFF. The chain is built from TRBV6-5 and TRBJ1-4; D unclear. This CDR3 region has 19 residues. In germline, CDR1 is MNHEY, CDR2 SVGAGI. Trimming shortened V by 2 bases and J by 0 bases, and 19 bases separated the two germline ends.

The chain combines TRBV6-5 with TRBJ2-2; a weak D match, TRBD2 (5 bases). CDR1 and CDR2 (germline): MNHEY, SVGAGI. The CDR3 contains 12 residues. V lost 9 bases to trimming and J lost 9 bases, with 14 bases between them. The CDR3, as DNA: TGTGCCAGTTTCGGAGGCTATAGGGAGCTGTTTTTT. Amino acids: CASFGGYRELFF.